Sequencing of this T cell receptor beta chain was carried out in a study of T cells in localized non-small cell lung cancer (dated by TCRdb to about 2020). Turning to the overall study: T cell repertoires of fewer than 250 early-stage NSCLC patients were analyzed, with tumors being compared against uninvolved tumor-adjacent lungs. The cohort comprised around 240 treatment-naïve NSCLC patients with resected, localized lung tumors. The mean age of the NSCLC patients was roughly 63 years, with 120 to 150 men and 100 to 110 women. Results and caveats for the whole study, not just this receptor: Uninvolved tumor-adjacent lung showed the highest T cell clonality, higher than tumor, which suggests more focused antigenic responses in the uninvolved tumor-adjacent lung. Of the top 100 tumor clones, a median of roughly 60 were detected in paired uninvolved adjacent lung; 28 were also among that lung's top 100. Because the study design was exploratory, TCR variables were selected using unadjusted p-values without false-discovery rate correction. Higher blood T cell density associated with longer overall survival, while higher adjacent-lung clonality associated with shorter survival. Because multi-region sequencing of the tumors was not done, intratumor heterogeneity could not be ruled out.

The CDR3 measures 17 amino acids from cysteine to phenylalanine. The read is trimmed to its CDR3 DNA, 51 bases read in frame from base 1. CDR1 LGHNA and CDR2 YSLEER are derived from the germline V gene. Between the V and J ends, shortened by 0 bases and 6 bases respectively, the junction contains 20 bases. Note on this clone: The antigen this receptor binds is unknown. Base qualities are missing; no much larger clone stands one base away.

TCR beta CDR3 regions were sequenced from DNA using the immunoSEQ Assay. The paper's data handling went like this. To compute T cell density, TCR beta template counts were normalized to usable DNA, which was estimated by amplifying housekeeping genes. The preseqR package was used to estimate richness by extrapolating to 400,000 templates for PBMC samples and to 120,000 templates for tissue samples. Clonality was defined as one minus Pielou's evenness. Tissue-enriched TCRs were identified by differential abundance testing using productive amino-acid clonotypes, minimum total count 5 and alpha 0.1. Repertoire overlap between compartments was quantified with the Jaccard Index and Morisita Overlap Index. GLIPH grouped TCR beta CDR3s together with public tetramer-defined viral CDR3s, and a viral motif had to include at least three viral sequences and show V-gene enrichment. Sourced from immuneACCESS, this table was stored by TCRdb with only in-frame sequences that have V and J called. A share of the clones is absent; for the studies checked, an unresolved V gene accounts for under half, and the remainder has no known explanation. The V and J calls and the clone size are those of that table, but D and trimming were determined from the DNA. The sample profile shows about 41,000 clones; 88% of them were found once. The ten largest clonotypes hold roughly 2.6% of the sample.

At diagnosis, peripheral blood, uninvolved tumor-adjacent lung and tumor were collected and were preserved as a mix of fresh-frozen and FFPE material. For TCR repertoire profiling, blood samples were analyzed as peripheral blood mononuclear cells. The TCR was taken from a female donor of 60 years or more with stage I squamous cell lung carcinoma. Here the sequenced sample was peripheral blood, taken before any cancer treatment. The chain uses TRBV4-3 and TRBJ1-2, with the D segment identity uncertain. This receptor has the CDR3 CASSQDRGMRGENGYTF. The DNA reads TGCGCCAGCAGCCAAGATCGGGGAATGCGAGGAGAGAATGGCTACACCTTC.